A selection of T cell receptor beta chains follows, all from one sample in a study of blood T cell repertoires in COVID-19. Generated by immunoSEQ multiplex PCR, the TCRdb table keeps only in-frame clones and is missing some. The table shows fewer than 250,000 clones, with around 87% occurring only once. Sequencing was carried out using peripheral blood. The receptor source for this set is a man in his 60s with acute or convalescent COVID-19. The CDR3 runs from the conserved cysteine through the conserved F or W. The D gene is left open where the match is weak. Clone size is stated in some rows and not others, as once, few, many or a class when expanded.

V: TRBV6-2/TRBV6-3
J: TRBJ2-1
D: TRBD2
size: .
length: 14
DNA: TGTGCCAGCAGCATGACTAGCGGGGGTAATGAGCAGTTCTTC
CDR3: CASSMTSGGNEQFF

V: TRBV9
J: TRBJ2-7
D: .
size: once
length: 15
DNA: TGTGCCAGCAGCGTAGGAGGGCGGCCCCTGGGTGAGCAGTACTTC
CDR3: CASSVGGRPLGEQYF

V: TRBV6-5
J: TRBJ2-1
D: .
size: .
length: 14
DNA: TGTGCCAGCAGTCTCCCTCGGGGTTACAATGAGCAGTTCTTC
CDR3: CASSLPRGYNEQFF

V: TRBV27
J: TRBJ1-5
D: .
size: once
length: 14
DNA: TGTGCCAGCAACCAGGTGTATAGCAATCAGCCCCAGCATTTT
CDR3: CASNQVYSNQPQHF

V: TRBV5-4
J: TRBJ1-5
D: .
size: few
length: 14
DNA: TGTGCCAGCAGCTCCAGGGGAGGGGATCAGCCCCAGCATTTT
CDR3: CASSSRGGDQPQHF

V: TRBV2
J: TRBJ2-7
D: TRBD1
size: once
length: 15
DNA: TGTGCCAGCAGTCCGGAGGGGGGACAGGGGTACGAGCAGTACTTC
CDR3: CASSPEGGQGYEQYF

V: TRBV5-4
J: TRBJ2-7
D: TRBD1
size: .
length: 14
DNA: TGTGCCAGCAGCGTGGACAGGAGTTCCTACGAGCAGTACTTC
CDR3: CASSVDRSSYEQYF

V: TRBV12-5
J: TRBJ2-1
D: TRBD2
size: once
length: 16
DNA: TGTGCTAGTGGTTTGGAAAAGCGGGGGGCCTTCGATGAGCAGTTCTTC
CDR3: CASGLEKRGAFDEQFF

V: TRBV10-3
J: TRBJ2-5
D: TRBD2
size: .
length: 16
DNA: TGTGCCATCAGCGGAGGACTAGCGGGGCCAGGGGAGACCCAGTACTTC
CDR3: CAISGGLAGPGETQYF

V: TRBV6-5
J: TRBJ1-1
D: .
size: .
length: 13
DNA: TGTGCCAGCAGCCTAGGGGGATGGACTGAAGCTTTCTTT
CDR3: CASSLGGWTEAFF

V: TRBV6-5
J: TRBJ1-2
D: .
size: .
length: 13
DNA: TGTGCCAGCAGCCCAGGAGGGTCTAGTAGCTACACCTTC
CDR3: CASSPGGSSSYTF

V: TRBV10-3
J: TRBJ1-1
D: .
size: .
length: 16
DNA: TGTGCCATCAGTGACACCACTCGACAGGTTCGCGTAGGAGCTTTCTTT
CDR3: CAISDTTRQVRVGAFF

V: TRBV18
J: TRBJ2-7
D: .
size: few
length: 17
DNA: TGTGCCAGCTCTCAGCCCACTAGCTTTTCCGACCCCTACGAGCAGTACTTC
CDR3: CASSQPTSFSDPYEQYF

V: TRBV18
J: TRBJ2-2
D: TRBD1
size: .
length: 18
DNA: TGTGCCAGCTCAATCCTAGGACAGGGTGTTCTGGCTGACCGGGAGCTGTTTTTT
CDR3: CASSILGQGVLADRELFF

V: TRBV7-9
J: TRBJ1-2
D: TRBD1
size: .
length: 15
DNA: TGTGCCAGCAGCTTTCCGGGACAGGGGGCCGGTGGCTACACCTTC
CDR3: CASSFPGQGAGGYTF

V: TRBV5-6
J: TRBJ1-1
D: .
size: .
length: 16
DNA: TGTGCCAGCACACAACCACCGACAGACCTAAACACTGAAGCTTTCTTT
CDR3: CASTQPPTDLNTEAFF

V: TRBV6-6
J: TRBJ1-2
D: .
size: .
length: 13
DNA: TGTGCCAGCAGTTACCTATCCTTACGCGGCTACACCTTC
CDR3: CASSYLSLRGYTF

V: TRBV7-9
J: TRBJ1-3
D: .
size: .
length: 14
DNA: TGTGCCAGCAGCTTATACGGCTCTGGAAACACCATATATTTT
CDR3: CASSLYGSGNTIYF

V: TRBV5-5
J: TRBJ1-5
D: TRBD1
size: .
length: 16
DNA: TGTGCCAGCAGCTTGTCCCGGGACAGAAGGAATCAGCCCCAGCATTTT
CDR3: CASSLSRDRRNQPQHF

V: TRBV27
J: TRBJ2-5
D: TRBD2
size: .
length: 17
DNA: TGTGCCAGCAGCCTCACCCCCGTGGGCGGGGGGCGGGAGACCCAGTACTTC
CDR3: CASSLTPVGGGRETQYF

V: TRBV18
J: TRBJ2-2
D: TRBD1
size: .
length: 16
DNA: TGTGCCAGCTCACCATCCGGGACAGGGAACACCGGGGAGCTGTTTTTT
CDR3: CASSPSGTGNTGELFF

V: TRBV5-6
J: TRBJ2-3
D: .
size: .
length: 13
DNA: TGTGCCAGCAGCCCACTGAGGGCAGATACGCAGTATTTT
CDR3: CASSPLRADTQYF

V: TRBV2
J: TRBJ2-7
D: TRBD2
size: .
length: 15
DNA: TGTGCCAGCAGGGTTAGCGGGGGGAACCCTTACGAGCAGTACTTT
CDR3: CASRVSGGNPYEQYF

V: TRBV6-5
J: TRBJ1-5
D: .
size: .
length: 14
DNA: TGTGCCAGCAGTTACGGGCAGGGCAATCAGCCCCAGCATTTT
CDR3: CASSYGQGNQPQHF

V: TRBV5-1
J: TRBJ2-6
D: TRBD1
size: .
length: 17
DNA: TGCGCCAGCAGCTCAGGACAGGGAATAGCTGGGGCCAACGTCCTGACTTTC
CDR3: CASSSGQGIAGANVLTF

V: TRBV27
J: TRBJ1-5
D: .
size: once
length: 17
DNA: TGTGCCACCCTGACCTGGGGCTGGGGGGGGAGCAATCAGCCCCAGCATTTT
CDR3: CATLTWGWGGSNQPQHF

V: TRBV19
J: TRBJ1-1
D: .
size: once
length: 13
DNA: TGTGCCAGTATTGGACAGATGAACACTGAAGCTTTCTTT
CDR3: CASIGQMNTEAFF

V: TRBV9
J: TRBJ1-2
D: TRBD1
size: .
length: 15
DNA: TGTGCCAGCAGCGTGGGACAGGGGGATATCTATGGCTACACCTTC
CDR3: CASSVGQGDIYGYTF

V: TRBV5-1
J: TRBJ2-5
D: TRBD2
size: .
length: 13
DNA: TGCGCCAGCAGCCCGGGACTAGGGGAGACCCAGTACTTC
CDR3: CASSPGLGETQYF

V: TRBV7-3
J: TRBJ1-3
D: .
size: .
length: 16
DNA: TGTGCCAGCAGCTTAGCCCCTGACTTGACTGGAAACACCATATATTTT
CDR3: CASSLAPDLTGNTIYF

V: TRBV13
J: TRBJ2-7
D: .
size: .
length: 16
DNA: TGTGCCAGCAGCTTAGGGGGAACTAGGGTGGCGGGAGAGCAGTACTTC
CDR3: CASSLGGTRVAGEQYF

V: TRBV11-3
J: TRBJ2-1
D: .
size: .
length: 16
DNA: TGTGCCAGCAGCGAAGGACCCCGACAGCCTTACAATGAGCAGTTCTTC
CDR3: CASSEGPRQPYNEQFF

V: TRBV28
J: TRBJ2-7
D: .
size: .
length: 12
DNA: TGTGCCAGCAGTTTAATTCGTGACGAGCAGTACTTC
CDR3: CASSLIRDEQYF